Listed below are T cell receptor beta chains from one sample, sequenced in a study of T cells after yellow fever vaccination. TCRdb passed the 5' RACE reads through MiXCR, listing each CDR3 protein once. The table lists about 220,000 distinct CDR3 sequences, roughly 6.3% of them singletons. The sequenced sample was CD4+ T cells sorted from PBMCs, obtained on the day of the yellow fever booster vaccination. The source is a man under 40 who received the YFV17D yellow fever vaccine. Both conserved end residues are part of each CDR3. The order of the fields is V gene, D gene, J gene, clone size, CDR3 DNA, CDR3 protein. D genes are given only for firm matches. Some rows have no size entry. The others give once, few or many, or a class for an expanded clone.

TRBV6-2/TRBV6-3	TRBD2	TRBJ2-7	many	TGTGCCAGCAGTTCTGGGCGGGAGGGCCCTTACGAGCAGTACTTC	CASSSGREGPYEQYF
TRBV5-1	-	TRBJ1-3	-	TGCGCCAGCAGCTCTGGACAAGGCTACACCATATATTTT	CASSSGQGYTIYF
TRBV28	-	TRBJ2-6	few	TGTGCCAGCAGAAACCCTGGGGCCAACGTCCTGACTTTC	CASRNPGANVLTF
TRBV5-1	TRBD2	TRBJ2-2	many	TGCGCCAGCAGCTCAGAGGGACTAGCAACCGGGGAGCTGTTTTTT	CASSSEGLATGELFF
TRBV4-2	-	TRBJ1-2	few	TGTGCCAGCAGCCGAGCCTTAGTCTCGGCCTATGGCTACACCTTC	CASSRALVSAYGYTF
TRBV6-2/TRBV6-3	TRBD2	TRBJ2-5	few	TGTGCCAGCGTCAGAATAGCGGGAGGGTCTGAGACCCAGTACTTC	CASVRIAGGSETQYF
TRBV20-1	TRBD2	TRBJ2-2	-	TGCAGTGCTAGGGATCGTCTAGCGGGAGCGAACACCGGGGAGCTGTTTTTT	CSARDRLAGANTGELFF
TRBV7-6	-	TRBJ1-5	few	TGTGCCAGCGGAGATTTCAATCAGCCCCAGCATTTT	CASGDFNQPQHF
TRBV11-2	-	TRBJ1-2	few	TGTGCCAGCAGAGACCTCAGGTTTTCTGGCTACACCTTC	CASRDLRFSGYTF
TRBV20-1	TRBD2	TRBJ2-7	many	TGCAGTGCTAGGGGCCTAGCGGGAGACTACGAGCAGTACTTC	CSARGLAGDYEQYF
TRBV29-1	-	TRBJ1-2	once	TGCAGCCTGGGACTGGAGGACGGCTACACCTTC	CSLGLEDGYTF
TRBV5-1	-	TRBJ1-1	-	TGCGCCAGCAGCTTGAGGGCAGGAGCTACCCCGAACACTGAAGCTTTCTTT	CASSLRAGATPNTEAFF
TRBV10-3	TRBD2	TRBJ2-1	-	TGTGCCATCACCGGGGGGGCCTACAATGAGCAGTTCTTC	CAITGGAYNEQFF
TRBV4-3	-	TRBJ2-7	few	TGCGCCAGCAGCCAAGATATCCGAAGCCATTACTACGAGCAGTACTTC	CASSQDIRSHYYEQYF
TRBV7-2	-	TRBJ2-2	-	TGTGCCAGCAGCTTAGATGGGACCGGATACACCGGGGAGCTGTTTTTT	CASSLDGTGYTGELFF
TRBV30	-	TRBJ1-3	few	TGTGCCTGGGACAGGAGTCGAAACACCATATATTTT	CAWDRSRNTIYF
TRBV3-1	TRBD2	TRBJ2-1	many	TGTGCCAGCAGCCCATCGGGACTAGTCTACAATGAGCAGTTCTTC	CASSPSGLVYNEQFF
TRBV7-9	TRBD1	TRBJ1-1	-	TGTGCCAGCAGCCCCGGACAGGGCGACATAGTTAAAGCTTTCTTT	CASSPGQGDIVKAFF
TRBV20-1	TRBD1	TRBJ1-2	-	TGCAGTGCTAGCCGACAGGGGGCTTTTGGAGGCTACACCTTC	CSASRQGAFGGYTF
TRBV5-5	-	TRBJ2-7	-	TGTGCCAGCGGCTCCGGGCCAGACTACGAGCAGTACTTC	CASGSGPDYEQYF
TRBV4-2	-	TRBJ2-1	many	TGTGCCAGCAGCCAAGACCGGCGTATCGGGACCACATCCTACAATGAGCAGTTCTTC	CASSQDRRIGTTSYNEQFF
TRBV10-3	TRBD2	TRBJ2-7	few	TGTGCCATCAGTGAACTAGCGGACTACGAGCAGTACTTC	CAISELADYEQYF
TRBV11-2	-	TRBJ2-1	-	TGTGCCAGCAGCTTAGACCCGGGAGCGGTTGATGAGCAGTTCTTC	CASSLDPGAVDEQFF
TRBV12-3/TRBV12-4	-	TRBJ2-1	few	TGTGCCAGCAGGGAGGAGGGCGGCTCCTACAATGAGCAGTTCTTC	CASREEGGSYNEQFF
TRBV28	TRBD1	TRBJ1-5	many	TGTGCCAGCAGTTGGGACAGGGGGAATCAGCCCCAGCATTTT	CASSWDRGNQPQHF
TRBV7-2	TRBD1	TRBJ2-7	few	TGTGCCAGCAGCCCGAGGGCCTCGGGACAGAACTACGAGCAGTACTTC	CASSPRASGQNYEQYF
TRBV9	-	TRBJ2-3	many	TGTGCCAGCAGCGCCCTTGGGAGGAGCGGGAGCACAGATACGCAGTATTTT	CASSALGRSGSTDTQYF
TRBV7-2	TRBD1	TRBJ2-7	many	TGTGCCAGCAGCTCCTCCGGGACAGGTCTAGGTGAGCAGTACTTC	CASSSSGTGLGEQYF
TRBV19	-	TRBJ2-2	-	TGTGCCAGTAGTAAGGCGGGGACCGGGGAGCTGTTTTTT	CASSKAGTGELFF
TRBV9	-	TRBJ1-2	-	TGTGCCAGTGCCAGGGATAACTATGGCTACACCTTC	CASARDNYGYTF
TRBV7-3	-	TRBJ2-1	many	TGTGCCAGCAGTTCGATGGGGAGCTCCTACAATGAGCAGTTCTTC	CASSSMGSSYNEQFF
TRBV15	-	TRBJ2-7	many	TGTGCCACCAGCAGGGAGGGGGGCTACGAGCAGTACTTC	CATSREGGYEQYF
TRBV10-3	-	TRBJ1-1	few	TGTGCCGCCAAAGAGCAGGGTAACACTGAAGCTTTCTTT	CAAKEQGNTEAFF
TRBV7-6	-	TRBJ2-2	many	TGTGCTACCCGGGTCGGGAACACCGGGGAGCTGTTTTTT	CATRVGNTGELFF
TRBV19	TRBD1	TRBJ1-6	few	TGTGCCAGTAGTAACCAACAGGGGGACAATTCACCCCTCCACTTT	CASSNQQGDNSPLHF
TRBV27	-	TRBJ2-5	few	TGTGCCAGCAGTTTACCCACCCTACGAACAGAGGAGACCCAGTACTTC	CASSLPTLRTEETQYF
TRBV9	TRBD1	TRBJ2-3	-	TGTGCCAGCAGCGACTCGAGGACAGGGGGCGTTGGTAGCGGGGATACGCAGTATTTT	CASSDSRTGGVGSGDTQYF
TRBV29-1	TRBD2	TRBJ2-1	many	TGCAGCGTTCCGCTAGCGGGAGTTGAGCAGTTCTTC	CSVPLAGVEQFF
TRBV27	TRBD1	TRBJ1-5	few	TGTGCCAGCACGGACAGGGGGCACAATCAGCCCCAGCATTTT	CASTDRGHNQPQHF
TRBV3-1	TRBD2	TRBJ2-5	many	TGTGCCAGCAGCCAAGGACTAGCGAGCAACCAAGAGACCCAGTACTTC	CASSQGLASNQETQYF